The subject of this entry is one TCR beta chain. This sample was taken from a study of blood T cell repertoires in COVID-19. Study at large: Samples came from the United States, Italy and Spain, spanning acute and convalescent COVID-19.

The data were produced by immunoSEQ multiplex PCR, yet TCRdb's version contains in-frame clones alone and is incomplete. The repertoire holds about 480,000 clones, roughly nine tenths seen once, with 0.9% in the top ten. Trimming took off 7 bases at V and 3 bases at J, with 12 bases between the two ends. This CDR3 region has 14 residues. The germline V gene has CDR1 SGHVS and CDR2 FQNEAQ. The chain carries TRBV7-8 and TRBJ2-2; weak D call: TRBD1 (5 bases). The origin of this receptor is a man younger than 30 with COVID-19, enrolled during active disease. The sample was peripheral blood. The CDR3 is CASTPQGYTGELFF. As DNA, the CDR3 is TGTGCCAGCACACCCCAGGGATACACCGGGGAGCTGTTTTTT.